This T cell receptor beta chain stems from a study of cytomegalovirus exposure and HLA in healthy donors. The CDR3 length is 14 residues. Germline V lookup: CDR1 MNHEY, CDR2 SVGAGI. The junction had 9 bases not matched to a gene; V was cut back by 6 bases and J by 6 bases. Primers included in the PCR were 60 Vbeta and 13 Jbeta primers. Libraries were prepared by immunoSEQ multiplex PCR; TCRdb keeps only in-frame clonotypes and omits some of them. The sample includes about 120,000 clones, roughly 80% of them seen just once. It was healthy bone marrow donors who served as donors. The chain joins TRBV6-5 to TRBJ2-5, with 8 bases identical to TRBD2. The receptor was isolated from a female donor in good health and CMV-seronegative. Sequences were obtained from PBMCs. For the CDR3, the DNA is TGTGCCAGCAGGCACGGGACTAGTTCGAAGACCCAGTACTTC. Amino acids: CASRHGTSSKTQYF.